This T cell receptor beta chain was sequenced for a study of CD8+CD57+ T cells in acquired aplastic anemia. Across the whole study: DNA recovered from sorted CD4+ and CD8+ cells had a mean of approximately 3.5 ug.

Details on this clonotype: Its antigen is as yet unknown.

TCR beta VDJ combinations and CDR3 sequences were profiled from genomic DNA. Using its own MiXCR run on the reads, TCRdb lists one record per CDR3 protein. The sample yields 60,000 or so distinct CDR3 sequences, less than 65% seen once. Regarding the study as a whole: Patients and controls shared some 30 CD8+ CDR3 sequences, highly expressed in patients.

Looked up from germline, CDR1 is DFQATT and CDR2 is SNEGSKA (reference sequence). The CDR3 consists of 11 residues. This TCR was sampled from a human donor in good health, serving as a control. This sequence joins TRBV20-1 and TRBJ1-1; D gene ambiguous. Material for sequencing was sorted CD4+, CD8+, or CD8+CD57+ T cells (not recorded which) from PBMCs. The CDR3 loop is CTAGLANSAFF. The CDR3 coding sequence is TGCACCGCAGGACTCGCTAATTCAGCTTTCTTT.